A selection of T cell receptor beta chains follows, all from one sample in a study of blood T cells in healthy people across ages. TCRdb analysed the 5' RACE reads with MiXCR anew, one entry per CDR3 protein. The sample lists 1.5 million to 1.8 million distinct CDR3 sequences; under 55% were seen once. Sample: blood. The receptors here all came from a woman aged 18 to 35 in good health. The CDR3 runs from the conserved cysteine through the conserved F or W. Each record gives: V gene, J gene, clone size, D gene, CDR3 DNA, CDR3 protein. A D gene is named only where the DNA matches it firmly. A clone size is listed for some rows: how often the clone was seen (once, few, many), or a class if it is expanded.

V: TRBV2; J: TRBJ1-5; size: few; D: .; DNA: TGTGCCAGCGGTGGGAACAATCAGCCCCAGCATTTT; CDR3: CASGGNNQPQHF
V: TRBV7-2; J: TRBJ2-2; size: .; D: .; DNA: TGTGCCAGCAGCCTAGGAATAGGTACCGGGGAGCTGTTTTTT; CDR3: CASSLGIGTGELFF
V: TRBV20-1; J: TRBJ1-1; size: few; D: .; DNA: TGCAGTGCTAGAGGGCTTCTAGGAGGCCTGAACACTGAAGCTTTCTTT; CDR3: CSARGLLGGLNTEAFF
V: TRBV20-1; J: TRBJ1-5; size: .; D: TRBD1; DNA: TGCAGTGCTAGAGAGGGGACAGGGGATCAGCCCCAGCATTTT; CDR3: CSAREGTGDQPQHF
V: TRBV5-1; J: TRBJ1-2; size: .; D: .; DNA: TGCGCCAGCAGCCCGATGGGTCTGGACTATGGCTACACCTTC; CDR3: CASSPMGLDYGYTF
V: TRBV6-2/TRBV6-3; J: TRBJ1-5; size: .; D: .; DNA: TGTGCCAGCAGTTCGGGGCCGGTTTACCAGCCCCAGCATTTT; CDR3: CASSSGPVYQPQHF
V: TRBV6-5; J: TRBJ2-7; size: once; D: TRBD2; DNA: TGTGTCAGCAGTCCGGGAGGCGAGCAGTACTTC; CDR3: CVSSPGGEQYF
V: TRBV20-1; J: TRBJ2-5; size: once; D: .; DNA: TGCAGTGCTATCTTGGCCCGACAAGAGACCCAGTACTTC; CDR3: CSAILARQETQYF
V: TRBV7-9; J: TRBJ2-1; size: .; D: TRBD1; DNA: TGTGCCAGCACGGTCAACCCAAGACAGGGATCCTACAATGAGCAGTTCTTC; CDR3: CASTVNPRQGSYNEQFF
V: TRBV7-2; J: TRBJ1-2; size: few; D: .; DNA: TGTGCCAGAGGAAACAGGGAAGGCGGCTACACCTTC; CDR3: CARGNREGGYTF
V: TRBV6-5; J: TRBJ1-1; size: .; D: .; DNA: TGTGCCGGCAGTTACGTCCCGGGGGTATTGACTGAAGCTTTCTTT; CDR3: CAGSYVPGVLTEAFF
V: TRBV5-6; J: TRBJ2-5; size: few; D: TRBD2; DNA: TGTGCCAGCAGCCGATTACTAGCGGGAGGACAAGAGACCCAGTACTTC; CDR3: CASSRLLAGGQETQYF
V: TRBV20-1; J: TRBJ2-7; size: .; D: TRBD2; DNA: TGCAGTGCTAGAGATAGCGGGAGGGCCAAAAACGAGCAGTACTTC; CDR3: CSARDSGRAKNEQYF
V: TRBV6-2/TRBV6-3; J: TRBJ2-3; size: few; D: TRBD1; DNA: TGTGCCAGCAGTTCCCACGGACAGGGTTCAGATACGCAGTATTTT; CDR3: CASSSHGQGSDTQYF
V: TRBV20-1; J: TRBJ1-5; size: .; D: .; DNA: TGCAGTGCTAGGGACCCCGGGGCGGTCAATCAGCCCCAGCATTTT; CDR3: CSARDPGAVNQPQHF
V: TRBV11-2; J: TRBJ2-4; size: .; D: .; DNA: TGTGCCAGCAGCTTAGATAGGGGGACGAGGAATGAGCAGTACTTC; CDR3: CASSLDRGTRNEQYF